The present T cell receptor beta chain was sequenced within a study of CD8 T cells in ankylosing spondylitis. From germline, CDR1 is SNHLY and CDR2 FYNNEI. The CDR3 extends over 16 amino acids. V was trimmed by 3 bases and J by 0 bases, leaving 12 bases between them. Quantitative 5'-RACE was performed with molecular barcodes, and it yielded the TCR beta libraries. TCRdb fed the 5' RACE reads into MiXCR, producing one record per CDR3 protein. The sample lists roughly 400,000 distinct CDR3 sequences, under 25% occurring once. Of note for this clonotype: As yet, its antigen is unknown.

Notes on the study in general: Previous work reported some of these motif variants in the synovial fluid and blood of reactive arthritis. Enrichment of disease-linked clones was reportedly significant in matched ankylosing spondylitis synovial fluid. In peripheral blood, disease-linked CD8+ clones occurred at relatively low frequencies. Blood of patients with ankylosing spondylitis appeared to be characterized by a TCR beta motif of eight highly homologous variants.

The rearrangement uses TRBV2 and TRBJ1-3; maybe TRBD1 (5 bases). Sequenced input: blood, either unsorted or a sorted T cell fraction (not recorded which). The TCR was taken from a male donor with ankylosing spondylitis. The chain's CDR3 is CASSERGVYSGNTIYF. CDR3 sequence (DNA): TGTGCCAGCAGTGAGAGAGGGGTCTACTCTGGAAACACCATATATTTT.